Presented here are 24 T cell receptor beta chains from one specimen sequenced in a study of T cell responses to AZD1222 COVID-19 vaccine. Generated by immunoSEQ multiplex PCR, the TCRdb table keeps only in-frame clones and is missing some. The repertoire has over 85,000 clones, around 89% of them found once; the top ten carry 7.5%. Sequenced here: peripheral blood, sampled on day 0 of AZD1222 vaccination. The source is an adult in good health.

This clone was picked up one time. The DNA of the CDR3 is TGTGCCAGCAGCCAGGGACTAGCGGGAGCGAACCACAATGAGCAGTTCTTC. Protein: CASSQGLAGANHNEQFF. V and J are TRBV13 and TRBJ2-1, with TRBD2 matching over 14 bases. The CDR3 loop spans 17 amino acids. With 5 bases clipped from V and 5 bases from J, the junction kept 8 bases outside the gene matches. CDR1 and CDR2 (germline): PRHDT, FYEKMQ (reference sequence).

In this sample, this clone turned up once. V gene TRBV18 combines with J gene TRBJ1-5; D call uncertain. The CDR3 runs to 16 residues. Germline values: CDR1 KGHSH, CDR2 LQKENI. V lost 1 base and J lost 5, with 15 bases in between. The chain's CDR3 is CASSPRASQNYQPQHF. The CDR3, as DNA: TGTGCCAGCTCACCACGAGCCAGTCAGAACTATCAGCCCCAGCATTTT.

This clone has a single count. This chain connects TRBV29-1 to TRBJ1-2; tentative D call: TRBD1 (5 bases). This CDR3 is built from 13 residues. Trimming cost V 3 bases and J 8 bases, with 16 bases left between them. Germline-derived CDR1 and CDR2 are SQVTM and ANQGSEA. In DNA form, the CDR3 reads TGCAGCGTTGATACCGGGACCTCCGGGGGCTACACCTTC. Translation: CSVDTGTSGGYTF.

In DNA form, the CDR3 reads TGTGCCAGCAGCTCCTCCGGGACCCAAGAGACCCAGTACTTC. Translating it yields CASSSSGTQETQYF. The chain recombines TRBV7-3 with TRBJ2-5; D could derive from TRBD1 or TRBD2 (5 bases each). The V and J ends lost 4 bases and 1 base respectively, with 10 bases between them. The CDR3 spans 14 residues. Per the germline V gene, CDR1 is SGHTA and CDR2 is FQGTGA.

This clone has just a few counts. The chain carries TRBV7-9 and TRBJ2-5; D ambiguous. Looked up from germline, CDR1 is SEHNR and CDR2 is FQNEAQ (reference sequence). The CDR3 spans 14 residues. V lost 2 bases to trimming and J lost 1 base, with 8 bases between them. The CDR3 loop reads CASSLSGTQETQYF. The CDR3 DNA sequence: TGTGCCAGCAGCTTATCAGGAACCCAAGAGACCCAGTACTTC.

The chain links TRBV5-4 to TRBJ1-1, with 12 bases fitting TRBD1. CDR1 is SGHNT, CDR2 YYREEE, per germline (reference sequence). This CDR3 is built from 17 residues. With 4 bases clipped from V and 5 bases from J, the junction kept 12 bases outside the gene matches. The CDR3, as DNA: TGTGCCAGCAGCACGGGCGGGGGACAGGGGGCGAGGACTGAAGCTTTCTTT. Protein product: CASSTGGGQGARTEAFF.

V usage is TRBV28 and J usage is TRBJ1-1, with 11 bases matching TRBD1. V shed 2 bases, J shed 3 bases, and the junction held 5 bases outside the gene matches. The CDR3 covers 16 residues. Germline CDR1 reads MDHEN; CDR2 reads SYDVKM. The DNA for the CDR3 is TGTGCCAGCAGTTTAAGGACAGGGGGCTTGGACACTGAAGCTTTCTTT. Protein: CASSLRTGGLDTEAFF.

This clone was seen more than once but under ten times. The CDR3 DNA is TGTGCCAGCAGCTCAGGACGGACGCTCACCGGGGAGCTGTTTTTT. It yields the protein CASSSGRTLTGELFF. The chain carries TRBV7-2 and TRBJ2-2; no definite D call. Per germline, CDR1 SGHTA and CDR2 FQGNSA. V lost 4 bases to trimming and J lost 4 bases, with 13 bases between them. The CDR3 extends over 15 amino acids.

V is TRBV20-1 and J is TRBJ1-2, with a weak D call TRBD1 (6 bases). The V end lost 3 bases, the J end lost 2 bases, and 16 bases lay between the germline ends. Per germline, CDR1 DFQATT and CDR2 SNEGSKA (reference sequence). The length of the CDR3 is 15 residues. The CDR3 is CSASFPLQGNYGYTF. CDR3 nucleotide sequence: TGCAGTGCTAGTTTCCCCTTGCAGGGGAACTATGGCTACACCTTC.

V usage is TRBV19 and J usage is TRBJ1-5, with a weak D call TRBD1 (5 bases). V dropped 4 bases and J dropped 5 bases, with 18 bases sitting between them. Germline V gene sequence: CDR1 LNHDA, CDR2 SQIVND (reference sequence). There are 16 residues in the CDR3. CDR3 region: CASSSPPGTNYQPQHF. The CDR3, as DNA: TGTGCCAGTAGTAGTCCTCCAGGGACTAATTATCAGCCCCAGCATTTT.

V and J are TRBV29-1 and TRBJ1-4; D not resolved. This CDR3 spans 11 amino acids. Germline CDR1 is SQVTM and CDR2 is ANQGSEA. The V gene lost 0 bases and the J gene lost 6 bases, with 2 bases spanning the gap. The CDR3, as DNA: TGCAGCGTTGAAGAGGATGAAAAACTGTTTTTT. Amino acids: CSVEEDEKLFF.

The chain joins TRBV28 to TRBJ1-2; 10 bases agree with TRBD1. The V segment lost 5 bases and the J segment 1 base; nucleotides outside the gene matches: 7. CDR3 length: 16 amino acids. Germline-derived CDR1 and CDR2 are MDHEN and SYDVKM. The CDR3 here is CASSKRTGGLNYGYTF. The DNA for the CDR3 is TGTGCCAGCAGTAAAAGGACAGGGGGACTTAACTATGGCTACACCTTC.

The chain's CDR3 is CATSDGDSYGYTF. The DNA of the CDR3 is TGTGCCACCAGTGACGGGGACAGCTATGGCTACACCTTC. The chain combines TRBV24-1 with TRBJ1-2; 7 positions match TRBD1. CDR3 length equals 13 residues. The V and J ends lost 4 bases and 4 bases, in that order; junction bases with no gene match: 2. Germline values: CDR1 KGHDR, CDR2 SFDVKD.

The chain has TRBV3-1 (or the pseudogene TRBV3-2) and TRBJ2-7; no clear D. V lost 4 bases to trimming and J lost 4 bases, with 17 bases between them. Looked up from germline, CDR1 is LGHDT and CDR2 is YNNKEL (reference sequence). CDR3 length equals 15 residues. Here the CDR3 reads CASSPETQDPYEQYF. The CDR3 region has the DNA TGTGCCAGCAGCCCTGAAACCCAAGACCCTTACGAGCAGTACTTC.

The gene calls are TRBV11-2 and TRBJ2-2; D gene unclear. V was trimmed by 5 bases and J by 4 bases, leaving 11 bases between them. This CDR3 region has 14 residues. From germline, CDR1 is SGHAT and CDR2 FQNNGV. The CDR3 coding sequence is TGTGCCAGCAGCCCCCGGGTCAGCACCGGGGAGCTGTTTTTT. Translated, it gives CASSPRVSTGELFF.

This clone is judged medium-sized (0.01 to 0.1%). V gene TRBV19 combines with J gene TRBJ1-3; no reliable D call. The CDR3 contains 13 residues. Trimming cost V 10 bases and J 4 bases, with 14 bases left between them. Looked up from germline, CDR1 is LNHDA and CDR2 is SQIVND (reference sequence). The CDR3, as DNA: TGTGCCACCTCCCCGTCCCCCGGAAACACCATATATTTT. The encoded protein is CATSPSPGNTIYF.

The chain recombines TRBV15 with TRBJ2-7; tentative D call: TRBD2 (6 bases). The CDR3 totals 14 residues. Per germline, CDR1 LNHNV and CDR2 YYDKDF (reference sequence). Trimming pared 7 bases from V and 0 bases from J, leaving 13 bases between. As DNA, the CDR3 is TGTGCCACCAACCGGGACTCCACCTCCTACGAGCAGTACTTC. This sequence encodes CATNRDSTSYEQYF. Full variable domain (remainder filled in from reference TRBV15 and TRBJ2-7): DAMVIQNPRYQVTQFGKPVTLSCSQTLNHNVMYWYQQKSSQAPKLLFHYYDKDFNNEADTPDNFQSRRPNTSFCFLDIRSPGLGDTAMYLCATNRDSTSYEQYFGPGTRLTVT.

The rearrangement joins TRBV7-9 to TRBJ1-2, with D unresolved. Germline loops: CDR1 SEHNR, CDR2 FQNEAQ (reference sequence). CDR3 size: 13 residues. V lost 5 bases and J 8 bases, leaving 15 bases between the germline ends. The CDR3 nucleotides are TGTGCCAGCAGCCAGCTTAGTTTCGGGGGCTACACCTTC. Its translation: CASSQLSFGGYTF.

The chain has TRBV27 and TRBJ1-1; unclear D gene. CDR1 and CDR2 (germline): MNHEY, SMNVEV (reference sequence). The CDR3 totals 13 residues. The V gene lost 0 bases and the J gene lost 3 bases, with 5 bases spanning the gap. CDR3: CASSLSIDTEAFF. In DNA, the CDR3 is TGTGCCAGCAGTTTATCGATAGACACTGAAGCTTTCTTT.

This clone was seen a single time. The genes are TRBV24-1 and TRBJ2-7; 10 nucleotides line up with TRBD2. This CDR3 region has 17 residues. Germline lookup yields CDR1 KGHDR and CDR2 SFDVKD. Trimming cost V 3 bases and J 0 bases; bases outside gene matches: 7. The CDR3 region has the DNA TGTGCCACCAGTGATGGAGGACTAGCGGATAGCTCCTACGAGCAGTACTTC. Residues: CATSDGGLADSSYEQYF.

This chain links TRBV7-2 with TRBJ2-1, with D perhaps being TRBD1 or TRBD2 (5 bases each). This CDR3 region has 15 residues. The germline gives CDR1 SGHTA, CDR2 FQGNSA. V shed 1 base and J shed 15 bases, with 22 bases lying between them. The CDR3 region is CASSLEYSVVRAPFF. The CDR3, as DNA: TGTGCCAGCAGCTTAGAGTATAGCGTTGTCAGGGCTCCGTTCTTC.

This clone was detected once. The V call is TRBV6-5, the J call TRBJ2-1; TRBD2 matches at 8 bases. J lost 6 bases, V lost 2 bases, and 6 bases had no gene match. CDR3 length: 15 amino acids. In germline, CDR1 is MNHEY, CDR2 SVGAGI. DNA for the CDR3: TGTGCCAGCAGTTACCTGACGGGAGGGGGCAATGAGCAGTTCTTC. Its translation: CASSYLTGGGNEQFF.

J is TRBJ2-1 and V is TRBV11-3; unclear D gene. CDR1 SGHNT and CDR2 YENEEA come from the germline V gene. V lost 0 bases to trimming and J lost 2 bases, with 5 bases between them. The CDR3 is made up of 14 amino acids. The CDR3 sequence is CASSLDGPYNEQFF. The CDR3 DNA reads TGTGCCAGCAGCTTAGACGGCCCCTACAATGAGCAGTTCTTC.

The chain employs TRBV18 and TRBJ1-2, with TRBD1 as a possible D gene (6 bases). The CDR3 consists of 14 residues. Germline values: CDR1 KGHSH, CDR2 LQKENI. V was clipped by 4 bases and J by 4 bases, with 13 bases between them. The CDR3 nucleotides are TGTGCCAGCTCACTCGGCGAGGGGGTCTATGGCTACACCTTC. Amino acid sequence: CASSLGEGVYGYTF. Full variable domain (remainder filled in from reference TRBV18 and TRBJ1-2): NAGVMQNPRHLVRRRGQEARLRCSPMKGHSHVYWYRQLPEEGLKFMVYLQKENIIDESGMPKERFSAEFPKEGPSILRIQQVVRGDSAAYFCASSLGEGVYGYTFGSGTRLTVV.